What follows is one TCR beta chain and its context. Clones were read by immunoSEQ multiplex PCR, and TCRdb kept only the in-frame ones, dropping some. The profile shows 95,000 to 150,000 clones, roughly 84% of them singletons. The sample is drawn from a study of cytomegalovirus exposure and HLA in healthy donors. Study overall: The 110 or so validation repertoires, a later analysis reported, used the same platform as the approximately 700 first-cohort repertoires.

The CDR3 consists of 15 residues. Germline loops: CDR1 SGHTA, CDR2 FQGNSA. V gave up 4 bases and J gave up 0 bases, with 12 bases separating them. Sequences were obtained from PBMCs. This chain connects TRBV7-2 to TRBJ2-5; D not resolved. This TCR was recovered from a young woman in good health and CMV-seronegative. The CDR3 DNA follows: TGTGCCAGCAGCTCTGGAGCTTGGTACCAAGAGACCCAGTACTTC. Its protein is CASSSGAWYQETQYF.